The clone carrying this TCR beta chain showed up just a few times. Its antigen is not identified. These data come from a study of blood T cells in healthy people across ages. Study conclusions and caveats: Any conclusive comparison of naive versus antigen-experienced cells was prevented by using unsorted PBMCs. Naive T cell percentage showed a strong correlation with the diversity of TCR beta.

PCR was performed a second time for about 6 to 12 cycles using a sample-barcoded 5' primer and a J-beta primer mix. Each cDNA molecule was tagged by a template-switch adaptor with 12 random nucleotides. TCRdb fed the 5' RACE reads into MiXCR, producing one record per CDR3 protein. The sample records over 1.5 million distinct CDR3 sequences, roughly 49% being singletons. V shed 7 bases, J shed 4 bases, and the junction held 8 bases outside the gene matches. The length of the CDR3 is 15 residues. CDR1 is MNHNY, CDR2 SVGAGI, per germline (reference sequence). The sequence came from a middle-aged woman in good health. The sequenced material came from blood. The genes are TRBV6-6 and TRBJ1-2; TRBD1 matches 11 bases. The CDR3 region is CASTWGQGDIYGYTF. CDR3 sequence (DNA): TGTGCCAGCACCTGGGGACAGGGGGATATCTATGGCTACACCTTC.